These T cell receptor beta chains were read from a single sample in a study of cytomegalovirus exposure and HLA in healthy donors. The table came from immunoSEQ multiplex PCR; TCRdb's copy has only in-frame clones and leaves some out. Found here are approximately 100,000 clones, 77% of them singletons; the top ten hold about a tenth. The sample was PBMCs. Receptors were obtained from a man between 35 and 55 years old in good health and CMV-seropositive. CDR3s include the opening cysteine and the closing phenylalanine or tryptophan. The order of the fields is J gene, CDR3 length, D gene, V gene, clone size, CDR3 protein, CDR3 DNA. A D gene is named only where the DNA matches it firmly. Rows may omit the clone size; those that give it use once, few, many or a size class.

>TRBJ2-7|17|TRBD1|TRBV7-8|once
CASSLSFGQGNFYEQYF
TGTGCCAGCAGCCTTAGCTTCGGACAGGGGAATTTCTACGAGCAGTACTTC
>TRBJ2-3|15|.|TRBV7-9|.
CASRLDGTSTDTQYF
TGTGCCAGCAGACTAGACGGAACTAGCACAGATACGCAGTATTTT
>TRBJ2-5|16|TRBD1|TRBV5-1|.
CASRQGQGEVGETQYF
TGCGCCAGCAGGCAGGGACAGGGGGAGGTTGGAGAGACCCAGTACTTC
>TRBJ2-2|17|TRBD1|TRBV19|few
CASSIPLGTGNTGELFF
TGTGCCAGTAGTATACCGTTGGGGACAGGGAACACCGGGGAGCTGTTTTTT
>TRBJ2-1|15|TRBD1|TRBV6-1|few
CASSLDRVFYNEQFF
TGTGCCAGCAGTTTGGACAGGGTCTTCTACAATGAGCAGTTCTTC
>TRBJ2-2|15|.|TRBV19|once
CASSPTHSRTGELFF
TGTGCCAGTAGCCCAACCCACAGTCGGACCGGGGAGCTGTTTTTT
>TRBJ1-1|14|.|TRBV5-4|.
CASSELVGGTEAFF
TGTGCCAGCAGCGAACTGGTTGGGGGGACTGAAGCTTTCTTT
>TRBJ2-3|16|.|TRBV7-9|.
CASSLPVGSGTDTQYF
TGTGCCAGCAGCTTACCAGTGGGGAGCGGCACAGATACGCAGTATTTT
>TRBJ2-4|19|TRBD1|TRBV7-2|.
CASSRQFIQGAIAKNIQYF
TGTGCCAGCAGCAGGCAATTTATACAGGGGGCGATTGCCAAAAACATTCAGTACTTC
>TRBJ2-3|15|TRBD1|TRBV5-4|.
CASSSDRVSTDTQYF
TGTGCCAGCAGCTCAGACAGGGTTAGCACAGATACGCAGTATTTT
>TRBJ1-1|18|TRBD1|TRBV7-6|.
CASSSPGGGGDMNTEAFF
TGTGCCAGCAGCTCCCCAGGGGGCGGGGGGGACATGAACACTGAAGCTTTCTTT
>TRBJ1-5|15|.|TRBV19|many
CASSQREGGNQPQHF
TGTGCCAGTAGTCAGCGGGAGGGCGGTAATCAGCCCCAGCATTTT
>TRBJ1-1|13|.|TRBV29-1|.
CSGLRGTDTEAFF
TGCAGCGGTCTTAGGGGGACGGACACTGAAGCTTTCTTT
>TRBJ1-2|13|.|TRBV19|.
CASSIGGGVGYTF
TGTGCCAGTAGTATCGGCGGCGGGGTAGGCTACACCTTC
>TRBJ2-7|14|TRBD1|TRBV6-1|.
CASDGGQGVYEQYF
TGTGCCAGCGACGGGGGACAGGGGGTCTACGAGCAGTACTTC
>TRBJ2-5|17|TRBD2|TRBV5-4|.
CASSQDRTSGGGETQYF
TGCGCCAGCAGCCAAGATCGGACTAGCGGGGGTGGCGAGACCCAGTACTTC
>TRBJ2-3|15|.|TRBV4-3|.
CASSQDRVSTDTQYF
TGCGCCAGCAGCCAAGATCGAGTTAGCACAGATACGCAGTATTTT
>TRBJ1-5|14|.|TRBV27|.
CASSPVGSNQPQHF
TGTGCCAGCAGTCCTGTCGGTAGCAATCAGCCCCAGCATTTT
>TRBJ1-6|18|TRBD1|TRBV7-2|.
CASSLNRQGPFFNSPLHF
TGTGCCAGCAGCTTAAACCGACAGGGGCCTTTTTTTAATTCACCCCTCCACTTT
>TRBJ2-5|14|TRBD2|TRBV7-2|.
CASRSELAAETQYF
TGTGCCAGCAGATCCGAACTAGCGGCAGAGACCCAGTACTTC
>TRBJ2-1|14|TRBD1|TRBV7-2|.
CASTRDRGSNEQFF
TGTGCCAGCACCCGGGACAGGGGGTCCAATGAGCAGTTCTTC
>TRBJ1-3|15|.|TRBV5-6|.
CASSLEPSSGNTIYF
TGTGCCAGCAGCTTGGAACCGAGCTCTGGAAACACCATATATTTT
>TRBJ1-6|15|.|TRBV2|.
CASRRVRGYNSPLHF
TGTGCCAGCAGGAGGGTCCGGGGATATAATTCACCCCTCCACTTT
>TRBJ1-2|16|.|TRBV7-9|.
CSSSLDIDPRGYGYTF
TGTTCCAGCAGCTTAGATATCGACCCTCGGGGCTATGGCTACACCTTC
>TRBJ2-2|14|TRBD1|TRBV19|.
CASSWRTGGGELFF
TGTGCCAGTAGTTGGAGGACAGGCGGAGGGGAGCTGTTTTTT
>TRBJ1-2|15|.|TRBV28|.
CASSSVYSGVGGYTF
TGTGCCAGCAGTTCGGTGTACTCGGGGGTTGGTGGCTACACCTTC
>TRBJ1-6|21|.|TRBV5-1|.
CASSLRPLALDIRTTNSPLHF
TGCGCCAGCAGCTTGAGGCCGCTAGCACTAGACATAAGGACTACTAATTCACCCCTCCACTTT
>TRBJ2-5|11|.|TRBV30|few
CAWSVGRAQYF
TGTGCCTGGAGCGTCGGGCGGGCCCAGTACTTC
>TRBJ1-2|15|.|TRBV28|.
CASSQVGGERYGYTF
TGTGCCAGCAGCCAAGTAGGGGGGGAACGCTATGGCTACACCTTC
>TRBJ2-1|11|.|TRBV28|.
CASSKQREQFF
TGTGCCAGCAGTAAACAGCGGGAGCAGTTCTTC
>TRBJ1-1|14|.|TRBV28|.
CASSWAGPGTEAFF
TGTGCCAGCAGTTGGGCAGGGCCGGGCACTGAAGCTTTCTTT
>TRBJ2-2|12|.|TRBV11-3|.
CASSPLTGELFF
TGTGCCAGCAGCCCACTCACCGGGGAGCTGTTTTTT
>TRBJ2-1|15|.|TRBV9|.
CASSRGPMTYNEQFF
TGTGCCAGCAGCCGCGGGCCTATGACCTACAATGAGCAGTTCTTC
>TRBJ1-5|16|TRBD1|TRBV28|few
CASSPPDREASQPQHF
TGTGCCAGCAGTCCACCCGACAGGGAGGCCAGTCAGCCCCAGCATTTT
>TRBJ2-3|15|TRBD2|TRBV9|.
CASSVESGGLDTQYF
TGTGCCAGCAGCGTAGAATCCGGGGGGTTAGATACGCAGTATTTT
>TRBJ2-7|16|.|TRBV7-3|.
CASSVTTGLSSYEQYF
TGTGCCAGCAGCGTAACCACCGGACTGTCCTCCTACGAGCAGTACTTC
>TRBJ2-7|15|TRBD1|TRBV4-1|.
CASSQSGTGGLEQYF
TGCGCCAGCAGCCAGTCCGGGACAGGGGGCCTCGAGCAGTACTTC
>TRBJ2-7|14|TRBD1|TRBV5-1|.
CASSPGQARDEQYF
TGCGCCAGCAGCCCGGGACAGGCCAGGGACGAGCAGTACTTC
>TRBJ1-2|17|TRBD1|TRBV5-1|.
CASSLVVTGDLNYGYTF
TGCGCCAGCAGCTTGGTTGTGACAGGGGACCTTAACTATGGCTACACCTTC
>TRBJ2-7|17|TRBD1|TRBV10-3|.
CAISGPVGQGAGYEQYF
TGTGCCATCAGTGGCCCGGTTGGACAGGGGGCAGGGTACGAGCAGTACTTC
>TRBJ2-7|16|.|TRBV7-8|.
CASSAGIPQEFYEQYF
TGTGCCAGCAGCGCCGGGATCCCGCAGGAGTTCTACGAGCAGTACTTC
>TRBJ1-1|15|TRBD1|TRBV9|few
CASSESGQGSGEAFF
TGTGCCAGCAGCGAATCGGGACAGGGATCAGGTGAAGCTTTCTTT
>TRBJ2-7|14|.|TRBV7-2|.
CASSPTPLNYEQYF
TGTGCCAGCAGCCCCACGCCACTTAACTACGAGCAGTACTTC
>TRBJ2-5|14|TRBD1|TRBV2|.
CASSETTGRETQYF
TGTGCCAGCAGTGAAACGACAGGGCGTGAAACCCAGTACTTC
>TRBJ2-5|12|.|TRBV18|.
CASSPMEETQYF
TGTGCCAGCTCACCAATGGAGGAGACCCAGTACTTC
>TRBJ2-5|21|TRBD2|TRBV7-8|.
CASSWNRVPGLAGAREETQYF
TGTGCCAGCAGCTGGAACAGGGTTCCGGGACTAGCGGGGGCGAGGGAGGAGACCCAGTACTTC
>TRBJ2-6|19|TRBD1|TRBV4-1|.
CASSQESGTGFSGANVLTF
TGCGCCAGCAGCCAAGAATCGGGGACAGGGTTCTCTGGGGCCAACGTCCTGACTTTC
>TRBJ1-6|13|.|TRBV7-9|few
CATFRGGVTPLHF
TGTGCCACTTTCCGAGGGGGAGTTACACCCCTCCACTTT
>TRBJ1-2|13|TRBD1|TRBV4-1|.
CASSSDRENGYTF
TGCGCCAGCAGCTCAGACAGGGAAAATGGCTACACCTTC
>TRBJ2-3|15|.|TRBV11-2|.
CASSLVIAGTDTQYF
TGTGCCAGCAGCTTAGTAATAGCGGGCACAGATACGCAGTATTTT
>TRBJ2-2|16|.|TRBV4-3|.
CASSQDVPGNTGELFF
TGCGCCAGCAGCCAAGATGTGCCAGGGAACACCGGGGAGCTGTTTTTT
>TRBJ2-1|16|.|TRBV15|.
CATSREGDREANEQFF
TGTGCCACCAGCAGAGAGGGAGACAGGGAGGCCAATGAGCAGTTCTTC
>TRBJ2-1|13|.|TRBV19|.
CASSIVLSNEQFF
TGTGCCAGTAGTATTGTACTGAGCAATGAGCAGTTCTTC
>TRBJ1-1|15|TRBD1|TRBV19|few
CASSTGTGEHTEAFF
TGTGCCAGTAGTACCGGGACAGGGGAGCACACTGAAGCTTTCTTT
>TRBJ1-2|12|TRBD1|TRBV19|.
CASRDTGVGYTF
TGTGCCAGTAGGGATACAGGGGTGGGCTACACCTTC
>TRBJ2-5|14|.|TRBV9|.
CASSVVGSPETQYF
TGTGCCAGCAGCGTAGTGGGCAGCCCAGAGACCCAGTACTTC
>TRBJ1-4|15|TRBD1|TRBV6-1|.
CASSWDRALNEKLFF
TGTGCCAGCAGTTGGGACAGGGCCCTAAATGAAAAACTGTTTTTT
>TRBJ2-5|14|.|TRBV10-2|.
CASSELTVQETQYF
TGCGCCAGCAGTGAACTAACGGTCCAAGAGACCCAGTACTTC
>TRBJ2-3|14|.|TRBV6-1|few
CASSARGRTDTQYF
TGTGCCAGCAGTGCCAGGGGTCGCACAGATACGCAGTATTTT